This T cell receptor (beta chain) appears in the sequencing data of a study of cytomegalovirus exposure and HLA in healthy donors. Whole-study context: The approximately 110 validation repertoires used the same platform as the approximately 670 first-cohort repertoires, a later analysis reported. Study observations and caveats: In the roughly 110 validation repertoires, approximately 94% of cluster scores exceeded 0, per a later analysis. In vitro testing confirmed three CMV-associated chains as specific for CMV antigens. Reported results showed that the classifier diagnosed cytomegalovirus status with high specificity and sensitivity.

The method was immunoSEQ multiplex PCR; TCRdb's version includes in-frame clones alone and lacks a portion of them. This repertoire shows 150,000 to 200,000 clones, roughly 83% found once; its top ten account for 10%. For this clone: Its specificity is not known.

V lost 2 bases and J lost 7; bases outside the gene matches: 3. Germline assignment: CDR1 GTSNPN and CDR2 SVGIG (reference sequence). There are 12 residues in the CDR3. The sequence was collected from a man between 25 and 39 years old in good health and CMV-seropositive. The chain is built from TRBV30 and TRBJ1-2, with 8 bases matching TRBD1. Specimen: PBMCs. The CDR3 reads CAWSQGAGGYTF. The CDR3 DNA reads TGTGCCTGGAGTCAGGGGGCGGGTGGCTACACCTTC.